This is a list of T cell receptor beta chains from one sample in a study of blood T cell repertoires in COVID-19. Profiling relied on immunoSEQ multiplex PCR, and the TCRdb table lists in-frame clones only, not all of them. This sample has roughly 260,000 clones; approximately 90% occur once, and the top ten carry 2.5% to 3%. The sample taken for sequencing was PBMCs or T cells enriched from blood (not recorded which). The receptors originated from a woman aged 30 to 39 with acute COVID-19. Each CDR3 is given with its conserved first and last residue. The order of the fields is CDR3 DNA, CDR3 protein, D gene, V gene, clone size, CDR3 length, J gene. The D gene is left open where the match is weak. For some rows the clone size is stated as once, few or many, or as a class when expanded; others skip it.

cdr3_nt: TGCGCCAGCAGCTTGGAACGGAGCTCCTACAATGAGCAGTTCTTC
cdr3_aa: CASSLERSSYNEQFF
d_call: NA
v_call: TRBV5-1
clone_size: NA
cdr3_length: 15
j_call: TRBJ2-1

cdr3_nt: TGCGCCAGCAGTGACCCGGGAGGAGGCACAGATACGCAGTATTTT
cdr3_aa: CASSDPGGGTDTQYF
d_call: TRBD2
v_call: TRBV10-1
clone_size: NA
cdr3_length: 15
j_call: TRBJ2-3

cdr3_nt: TGTGCCAGCAGCCTACGGGGTTTCCAAGAGACCCAGTACTTC
cdr3_aa: CASSLRGFQETQYF
d_call: NA
v_call: TRBV11-2
clone_size: NA
cdr3_length: 14
j_call: TRBJ2-5

cdr3_nt: TGCAGCGTTGAAGATCGCGAGCGGGGGAACTCCTACGAGCAGTACTTC
cdr3_aa: CSVEDRERGNSYEQYF
d_call: TRBD2
v_call: TRBV29-1
clone_size: NA
cdr3_length: 16
j_call: TRBJ2-7

cdr3_nt: TGTGCCAGCAGTCAAGCCTCTGGAAACACCATATATTTT
cdr3_aa: CASSQASGNTIYF
d_call: NA
v_call: TRBV27
clone_size: NA
cdr3_length: 13
j_call: TRBJ1-3

cdr3_nt: TGTGCCAGTAGTATAGCGGCAGGGATCACAGATACGCAGTATTTT
cdr3_aa: CASSIAAGITDTQYF
d_call: NA
v_call: TRBV19
clone_size: NA
cdr3_length: 15
j_call: TRBJ2-3

cdr3_nt: TGCGCCAGCAGCTTTGGGACAGACACTGAAGCTTTCTTT
cdr3_aa: CASSFGTDTEAFF
d_call: TRBD1
v_call: TRBV5-1
clone_size: NA
cdr3_length: 13
j_call: TRBJ1-1

cdr3_nt: TGTGCCAGTAGTATAGTAGGACAGGGGGCTCTGTTTTTT
cdr3_aa: CASSIVGQGALFF
d_call: TRBD1
v_call: TRBV19
clone_size: NA
cdr3_length: 13
j_call: TRBJ2-2

cdr3_nt: TGCAGCGTTGTGAGGCAGTCCTCCTACGAGCAGTACTTC
cdr3_aa: CSVVRQSSYEQYF
d_call: NA
v_call: TRBV29-1
clone_size: NA
cdr3_length: 13
j_call: TRBJ2-7

cdr3_nt: TGTGCCAGCAGCCCCCTTACCGGGGAGCTGTTTTTT
cdr3_aa: CASSPLTGELFF
d_call: NA
v_call: TRBV5-4
clone_size: few
cdr3_length: 12
j_call: TRBJ2-2

cdr3_nt: TGTGCCAGTAGTTTCACAGGGGGCTACGTTCAGCCCCAGCATTTT
cdr3_aa: CASSFTGGYVQPQHF
d_call: TRBD1
v_call: TRBV19
clone_size: NA
cdr3_length: 15
j_call: TRBJ1-5

cdr3_nt: TGTGCCAGCAGCTACTCGGACAGGGAGCTGTTTTTT
cdr3_aa: CASSYSDRELFF
d_call: NA
v_call: TRBV11-2
clone_size: NA
cdr3_length: 12
j_call: TRBJ2-2

cdr3_nt: TGTGCCAGCAGGGCGGGACAGAATCAGCCCCAGCATTTT
cdr3_aa: CASRAGQNQPQHF
d_call: TRBD1
v_call: TRBV12-3/TRBV12-4
clone_size: NA
cdr3_length: 13
j_call: TRBJ1-5